This T cell receptor beta chain was profiled in a study of T cells in Graves' hyperthyroidism and ophthalmopathy. Uncontrolled infection, other autoimmune disease, pregnancy or lactation barred patients from enrollment. Every diagnosis used clinical symptoms, serum thyroxine and TRAb, thyroid ultrasound and orbital computed tomography. The source material, RNA transcripts, was used to amplify TCR beta CDR3 regions. Primed by the HTBI set, a first-round RT-PCR was run on the TCR CDR3. TCRdb used MiXCR to reprocess the multiplex PCR reads, holding one entry per CDR3 protein. The sample holds about 540,000 distinct CDR3 sequences, approximately 44% seen once. Per the germline V gene, CDR1 is DFQATT and CDR2 is SNEGSKA (reference sequence). This CDR3 has 14 amino acids. Trimming at V came to 6 bases and at J to 4 bases, leaving 5 bases not matched to a gene.

The chain joins TRBV20-1 to TRBJ2-7; 14 nucleotides agree with TRBD2. The sequencing sample was made of peripheral blood or thyroid tissue (not recorded which). The receptor comes from a woman aged 18-29 years with Graves' hyperthyroidism. The CDR3, as DNA: TGCAGTGCCGGGACTAGCGGGAGATGGTACGAGCAGTACTTC. Translated, it gives CSAGTSGRWYEQYF.